This T cell receptor (beta chain) was obtained from a study of T cell clonality in common variable immunodeficiency. General study findings and limits: Fewer deletions and N-nucleotide insertions were reportedly seen in common variable immunodeficiency TCR beta sequences.

The table lists this clone with a few counts. The antigen remains unidentified. Read data end 3 residues before the CDR3 end; the end is taken from the germline J gene. Only in-frame clones appear in the TCRdb table, and some are missing; sequencing was by immunoSEQ multiplex PCR. There are some 28,000 clones in the sample, none observed a single time. The CDR3 totals 16 residues. Germline CDR1 is MNHEY and CDR2 is SVGEGT. Trimming removed 0 bases from V and 7 bases from J; junction bases left unmatched: 8. This TCR came from a human donor with common variable immunodeficiency. The rearrangement links TRBV6-2 or TRBV6-3 to TRBJ2-4; 8 nucleotides match TRBD1. The sample was peripheral blood mononuclear cells. The part of the CDR3 DNA that was read is TGTGCCAGCAGTTACTCTCCAGGGGGCGCGGGGAACATT. It is translated as CASSYSPGGAGNI. The whole CDR3 reads CASSYSPGGAGNIQYF.